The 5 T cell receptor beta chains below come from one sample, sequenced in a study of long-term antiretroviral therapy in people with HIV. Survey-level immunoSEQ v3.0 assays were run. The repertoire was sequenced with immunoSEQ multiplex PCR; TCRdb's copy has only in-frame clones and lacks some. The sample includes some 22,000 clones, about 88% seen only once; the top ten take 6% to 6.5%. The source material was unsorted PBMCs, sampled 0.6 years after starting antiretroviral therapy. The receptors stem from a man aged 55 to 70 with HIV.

The CDR3 region is CASSQMLGGAYEQYF. The CDR3 DNA follows: TGCGCCAGCAGCCAAATGCTCGGGGGGGCCTACGAGCAGTACTTC. This chain uses TRBV4-3 with TRBJ2-7; 8 bases align to TRBD2. This CDR3 has 15 residues. Unmatched junction bases numbered 5, after V lost 2 bases and J lost 2 bases. CDR1 and CDR2 (germline): LGHNA, YSLEER.

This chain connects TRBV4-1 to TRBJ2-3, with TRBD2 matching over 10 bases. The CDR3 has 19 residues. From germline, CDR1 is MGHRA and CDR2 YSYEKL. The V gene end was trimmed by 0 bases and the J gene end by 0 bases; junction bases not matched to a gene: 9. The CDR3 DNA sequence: TGCGCCAGCAGCCAAGAACCGGGACTAGCGAATCTAAGCACAGATACGCAGTATTTT. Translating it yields CASSQEPGLANLSTDTQYF.

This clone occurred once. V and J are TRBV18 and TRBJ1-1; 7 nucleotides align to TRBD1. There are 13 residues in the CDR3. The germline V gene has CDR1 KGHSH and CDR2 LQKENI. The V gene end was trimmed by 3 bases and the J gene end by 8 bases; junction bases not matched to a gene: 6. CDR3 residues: CASSPGQWIEAFF. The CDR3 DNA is TGTGCCAGCTCACCGGGACAGTGGATAGAAGCTTTCTTT.

Here the CDR3 DNA reads TGTGCCAGAAGCTCCTGCCGACAGGGGGGATACAATGAGCAGTTCTTC. Encoded protein: CARSSCRQGGYNEQFF. The rearrangement links TRBV7-5 to TRBJ2-1; TRBD1 was called by the table and not checked on the DNA. TRBV7-5 is reported as a pseudogene. The length of the CDR3 is 16 residues.

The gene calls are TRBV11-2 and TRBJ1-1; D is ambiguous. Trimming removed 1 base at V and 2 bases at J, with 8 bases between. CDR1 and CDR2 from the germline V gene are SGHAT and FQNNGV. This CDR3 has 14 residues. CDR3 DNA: TGTGCCAGCAGCTTAGCTCTCTCTAACACTGAAGCTTTCTTT. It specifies CASSLALSNTEAFF.